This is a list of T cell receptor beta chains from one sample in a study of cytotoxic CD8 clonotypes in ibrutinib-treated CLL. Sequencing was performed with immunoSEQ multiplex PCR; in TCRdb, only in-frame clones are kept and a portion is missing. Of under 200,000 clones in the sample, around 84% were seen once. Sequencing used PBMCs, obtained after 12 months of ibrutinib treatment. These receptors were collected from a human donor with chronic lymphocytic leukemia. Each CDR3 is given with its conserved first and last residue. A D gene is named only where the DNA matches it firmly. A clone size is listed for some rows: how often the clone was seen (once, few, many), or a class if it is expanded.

TGTGCCAGCAGCTTAGGAGTACGGGTCTCCGCCAGAAACACCATATATTTT CASSLGVRVSARNTIYF TRBJ1-3 - TRBV13 -
TGTGCCAGCAGCCCAGACAGGGTCAACTATGGCTACACCTTC CASSPDRVNYGYTF TRBJ1-2 - TRBV6-5 TRBD1
TGTGCCAGCAGCTTACAGGGAACGGATAATTCACCCCTCCACTTT CASSLQGTDNSPLHF TRBJ1-6 - TRBV7-9 -
TGTGCCAGCTCACCACCGTTAATCAGGGCGGGCACAGATACGCAGTATTTT CASSPPLIRAGTDTQYF TRBJ2-3 - TRBV18 -
TGTGCCAGCAGCTCCCTTCGGACTAGCGGGGGGATGGATTTT CASSSLRTSGGMDF TRBJ2-3 - TRBV7-3 TRBD2
TGCGCCAGCAGCTTCAGGGGTGGAACTGAAGCTTTCTTT CASSFRGGTEAFF TRBJ1-1 - TRBV5-1 -
TGTGCCAGCAGCCCAGCCCCCGGGAGCGGCGAGCAGTACTTC CASSPAPGSGEQYF TRBJ2-7 - TRBV6-5 -
TGCGCCAGCAGCCTCACAGGGCGTAGGAACAATGAGCAGTTCTTC CASSLTGRRNNEQFF TRBJ2-1 - TRBV5-1 -
TGTGCCATCAGTGAGTCTCCCGCAGGGGGCGTCTATGGCTACACCTTC CAISESPAGGVYGYTF TRBJ1-2 - TRBV10-3 TRBD1
TGTGCCAGCAGTTTATCGCACCAAGAGACCCAGTACTTC CASSLSHQETQYF TRBJ2-5 - TRBV27 -
TGTGCCACCAGCAGAGGTGGGGGGCGCCCAGATACGCAGTATTTT CATSRGGGRPDTQYF TRBJ2-3 - TRBV15 -
TGCGCCAGCAGCCAAGAAGGAGCGGGGGTGAGCACCGGGGAGCTGTTTTTT CASSQEGAGVSTGELFF TRBJ2-2 - TRBV7-2 TRBD2
TGCGCCAGCAGCCAACAGGAGTACTACGAGCAGTACTTC CASSQQEYYEQYF TRBJ2-7 once TRBV4-3 -
TGTGCCAGCAGCAAGGGACGGCTTAATGAAAAACTGTTTTTT CASSKGRLNEKLFF TRBJ1-4 - TRBV7-9 -
TGTGCCAGCAGCGTCTTGGGGGGGAGCTCCTACAATGAGCAGTTCTTC CASSVLGGSSYNEQFF TRBJ2-1 - TRBV9 TRBD2
TGTGCCAGCAGTTTCCCCAGGGACACTGAAGCTTTCTTT CASSFPRDTEAFF TRBJ1-1 - TRBV28 -
TGTGCCAGTAGGTGGGTTTTCAGGCGCTCGGAGGCGGGCTACACCTTC CASRWVFRRSEAGYTF TRBJ1-2 medium-sized TRBV19 -
TGCGCCAGCAGCCGAAATGTAGCGGGTTCAACCTACGAGCAGTACTTC CASSRNVAGSTYEQYF TRBJ2-7 - TRBV5-1 TRBD2
TGTGCCAGCAGCTTGCCATCGGTCCAAGAGACCCAGTACTTC CASSLPSVQETQYF TRBJ2-5 - TRBV5-6 -
TGTGCCAGCTCACCTGGACAGGCGAATGAAGCTTTCTTT CASSPGQANEAFF TRBJ1-1 - TRBV18 TRBD1
TGTGCCAGCAGGCCGACAGGGGGCCAAGAGACCCAGTACTTC CASRPTGGQETQYF TRBJ2-5 - TRBV6-1 TRBD1
TGTGCCAGCAGCGGAGGGGACAGCGGGCGCTATTCACCCCTCCACTTT CASSGGDSGRYSPLHF TRBJ1-6 - TRBV7-9 TRBD1
TGTGCCAGTAGTATAGTCGGACAGGGGTCTGGGGCCAACGTCCTGACTTTC CASSIVGQGSGANVLTF TRBJ2-6 - TRBV19 TRBD1
TGTGCCAGCTCACCACGGGCCACCGGGGAGCTGTTTTTT CASSPRATGELFF TRBJ2-2 - TRBV18 -
TGTGCCAGCAGGGCCCGGGACGCAAGTGGGGAGACCCAGTACTTC CASRARDASGETQYF TRBJ2-5 - TRBV2 -
TGCGCCAGCAGCAGGGACGGGGCTGGGTATGGCACGCGGCAATCCAATGAGCAGTTCTTC CASSRDGAGYGTRQSNEQFF TRBJ2-1 - TRBV5-1 -
TGTGCCAGCAGCTTAGCGGGTGGCGCCAGGGCTAATCAGCCCCAGCATTTT CASSLAGGARANQPQHF TRBJ1-5 - TRBV7-3 -
TGTGCCAGCAGTGCAACTAGCGGGGGGGCCCCCGGGGAGCTGTTTTTT CASSATSGGAPGELFF TRBJ2-2 - TRBV27 TRBD2
TGTGCCAGCAGTTTTAAACTAGCGGGAGGAGAGCAGTTCTTC CASSFKLAGGEQFF TRBJ2-1 - TRBV7-2 TRBD2
TGTGCCAGCAGCCAAACTAGCGGGAGGTGGATAACAGATACGCAGTATTTT CASSQTSGRWITDTQYF TRBJ2-3 - TRBV2 TRBD2
TGTGCCAGCAGCTTAGCCCCCCAGTCCTCTGGAAACACCATATATTTT CASSLAPQSSGNTIYF TRBJ1-3 - TRBV7-2 -
TGTGCCAGCAGCTTGGGAGGGACAGGGGCAGGGAACACTGAAGCTTTCTTT CASSLGGTGAGNTEAFF TRBJ1-1 - TRBV5-5 TRBD1
TGTGCCAGTAGTTTGGGACTAGCGCACTACAATGAGCAGTTCTTC CASSLGLAHYNEQFF TRBJ2-1 - TRBV19 TRBD2
TGCAGCGTGGATCCAACGCTGACTAGCGGGATGCATACGCAGTATTTT CSVDPTLTSGMHTQYF TRBJ2-3 - TRBV29-1 TRBD2
TGTGCCAGCAGTTCCTCCGGGACAGGGTCCCCTGAAGCTTTCTTT CASSSSGTGSPEAFF TRBJ1-1 - TRBV28 TRBD1
TGCGCCAGCAGCCGAAAAAGCGGGGGGGCCGGCTACGAGCAGTACTTC CASSRKSGGAGYEQYF TRBJ2-7 - TRBV4-1 TRBD2
TGTGCCTGGAGCCCCGGACAGTCCTGGAAGCCCCAGCATTTT CAWSPGQSWKPQHF TRBJ1-5 - TRBV30 -
TGTGCCAGCTCACCTTTTCTTGGGACGGATTCTGGAAACACCATATATTTT CASSPFLGTDSGNTIYF TRBJ1-3 once TRBV18 -
TGTGCCAGCAGCTTAACTCTAGCGGGGGCTGACAATGAGCAGTTCTTC CASSLTLAGADNEQFF TRBJ2-1 - TRBV7-3 TRBD2
TGTGCCAGCGGGGGTTTTTTTTGGACAGGGACTACTGAAGCTTTCTTT CASGGFFWTGTTEAFF TRBJ1-1 - TRBV2 TRBD1
TGTGCCAGCAGTCCTGTTTATGGCGGACAGCCCCAGCATTTT CASSPVYGGQPQHF TRBJ1-5 many TRBV28 -